This T cell receptor (beta chain) was profiled in a study of T cell responses to AZD1222 COVID-19 vaccine. The table came from immunoSEQ multiplex PCR; TCRdb's copy has only in-frame clones and leaves some out. The sample holds about 89,000 clones, about 90% seen once. Study results and limitations: It should be noted that donors were predominantly white British and more often female, and clonal diversity was possibly underestimated. Unmutated regions of variants are reportedly targeted by nearly half of spike-specific TCRs.

In regard to this clone: What it recognizes is unknown.

This material consisted of peripheral blood, taken on day 0 of MenACWY control vaccination. The sequence came from an adult in good health.

CDR3 sequence: CASSFIQGTEAFF. The CDR3 DNA reads as TGTGCCAGCAGCTTCATTCAGGGCACTGAAGCTTTCTTT. The V gene is TRBV5-8, the J gene TRBJ1-1; D possibly corresponds to TRBD1 (5 bases). Germline CDR1 and CDR2: SGHTS and YDEGEE. V lost 2 bases and J 4 bases, leaving 9 bases between the germline ends. The CDR3 spans 13 residues.